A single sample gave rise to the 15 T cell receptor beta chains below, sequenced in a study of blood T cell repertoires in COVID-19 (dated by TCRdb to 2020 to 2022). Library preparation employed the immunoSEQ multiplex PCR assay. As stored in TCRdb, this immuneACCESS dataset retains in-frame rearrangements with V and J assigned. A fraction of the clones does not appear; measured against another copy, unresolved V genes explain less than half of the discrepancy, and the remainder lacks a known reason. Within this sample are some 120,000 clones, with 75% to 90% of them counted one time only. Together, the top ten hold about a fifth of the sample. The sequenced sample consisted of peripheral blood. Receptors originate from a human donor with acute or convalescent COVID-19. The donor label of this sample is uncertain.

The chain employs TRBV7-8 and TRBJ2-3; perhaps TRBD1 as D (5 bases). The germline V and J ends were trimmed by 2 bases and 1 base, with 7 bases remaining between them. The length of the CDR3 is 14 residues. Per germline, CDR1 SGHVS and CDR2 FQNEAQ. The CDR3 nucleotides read TGTGCCAGCAGCTTACAGGGCGGCACAGATACGCAGTATTTT. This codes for CASSLQGGTDTQYF.

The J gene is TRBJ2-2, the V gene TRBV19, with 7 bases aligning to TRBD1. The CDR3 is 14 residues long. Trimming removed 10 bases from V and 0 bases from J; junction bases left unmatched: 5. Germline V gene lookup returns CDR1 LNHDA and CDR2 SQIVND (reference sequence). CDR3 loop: CAINRGPNTGELFF. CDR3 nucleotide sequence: TGTGCCATTAACAGGGGACCGAACACCGGGGAGCTGTTTTTT. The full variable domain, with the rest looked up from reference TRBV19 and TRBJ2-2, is DGGITQSPKYLFRKEGQNVTLSCEQNLNHDAMYWYRQDPGQGLRLIYYSQIVNDFQKGDIAEGYSVSREKKESFPLTVTSAQKNPTAFYLCAINRGPNTGELFFGEGSRLTVL.

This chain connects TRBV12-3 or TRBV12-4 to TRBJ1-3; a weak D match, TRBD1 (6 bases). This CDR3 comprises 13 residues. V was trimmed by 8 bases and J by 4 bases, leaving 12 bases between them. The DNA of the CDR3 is TGTGCCAGCTCCTCCGGACAGGGAAACACCATATATTTT. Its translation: CASSSGQGNTIYF.

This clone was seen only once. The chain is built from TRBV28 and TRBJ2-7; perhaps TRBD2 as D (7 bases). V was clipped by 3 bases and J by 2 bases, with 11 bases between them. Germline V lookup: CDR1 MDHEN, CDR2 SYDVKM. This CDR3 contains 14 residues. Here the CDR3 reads CASSLGGATYEQYF. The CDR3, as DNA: TGTGCCAGCAGTTTGGGGGGGGCTACCTACGAGCAGTACTTC.

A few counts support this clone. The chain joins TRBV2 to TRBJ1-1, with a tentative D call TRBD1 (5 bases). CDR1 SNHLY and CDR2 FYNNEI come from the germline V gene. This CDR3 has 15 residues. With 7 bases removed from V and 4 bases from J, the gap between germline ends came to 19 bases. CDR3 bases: TGTGCCAGCACTAGCAGGGAGGGGTCCTTCACTGAAGCTTTCTTT. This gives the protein CASTSREGSFTEAFF. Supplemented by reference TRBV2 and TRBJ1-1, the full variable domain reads EPEVTQTPSHQVTQMGQEVILRCVPISNHLYFYWYRQILGQKVEFLVSFYNNEISEKSEIFDDQFSVERPDGSNFTLKIRSTKLEDSAMYFCASTSREGSFTEAFFGQGTRLTVV.

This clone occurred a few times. The CDR3 is CASSRSRTGTYEQYF. CDR3 DNA: TGTGCCAGCAGTAGGTCCAGGACAGGAACCTACGAGCAGTACTTC. J is TRBJ2-7 and V is TRBV6-2 or TRBV6-3; 7 bases align to TRBD1. V was pared by 5 bases and J by 2 bases, with 9 bases of the junction left unmatched. This CDR3 is 15 amino acids long. Germline CDR1 and CDR2: MNHEY and SVGEGT.

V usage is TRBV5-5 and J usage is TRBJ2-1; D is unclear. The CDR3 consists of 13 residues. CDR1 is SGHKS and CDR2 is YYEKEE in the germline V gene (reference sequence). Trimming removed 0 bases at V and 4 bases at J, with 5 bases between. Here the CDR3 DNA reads TGTGCCAGCAGCTTGGACAATTACAATGAGCAGTTCTTC. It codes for CASSLDNYNEQFF.

CDR3 coding DNA: TGCGCCAGCAGCCCCGGACAGGCCGAGACCCAGTACTTC. Translating gives CASSPGQAETQYF. The chain uses TRBV5-1 and TRBJ2-5, with 7 positions matching TRBD1. CDR3 length: 13 amino acids. Germline-derived CDR1 and CDR2 are SGHRS and YFSETQ. V lost 4 bases, J lost 5 bases, and 5 bases stayed unmatched.

The CDR3 sequence: CASSALYRGLGLQNSPLHF. CDR3 nucleotide sequence: TGTGCCAGCAGCGCATTATACAGGGGGCTAGGACTTCAGAATTCACCCCTCCACTTT. The rearrangement uses TRBV7-8 and TRBJ1-6; 9 bases map to TRBD1. The trim removed 5 bases at V and 7 bases at J, leaving 18 bases unmatched. CDR1 SGHVS and CDR2 FQNEAQ come from the germline V gene. The CDR3 totals 19 residues.

In DNA form, the CDR3 reads TGTGCCAGCAGTCGCACAAGGAACACTGAAGCTTTCTTT. Protein: CASSRTRNTEAFF. The chain uses TRBV7-8 and TRBJ1-1; D gene uncertain. V lost 6 bases to trimming and J lost 1 base, with 9 bases between them. There are 13 residues in the CDR3. The germline gives CDR1 SGHVS, CDR2 FQNEAQ. Full variable domain (rest looked up from reference TRBV7-8 and TRBJ1-1): GAGVSQSPRYKVAKRGQDVALRCDPISGHVSLFWYQQALGQGPEFLTYFQNEAQLDKSGLPSDRFFAERPEGSVSTLKIQRTQQEDSAVYLCASSRTRNTEAFFGQGTRLTVV.

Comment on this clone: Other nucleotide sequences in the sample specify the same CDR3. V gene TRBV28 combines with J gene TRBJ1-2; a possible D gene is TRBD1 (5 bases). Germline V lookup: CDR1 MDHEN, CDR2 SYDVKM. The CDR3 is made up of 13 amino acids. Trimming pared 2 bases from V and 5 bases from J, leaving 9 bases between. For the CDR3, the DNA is TGTGCCAGCAGTTTAGCCGGGGGGTATGGCTACACCTTC. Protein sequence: CASSLAGGYGYTF.

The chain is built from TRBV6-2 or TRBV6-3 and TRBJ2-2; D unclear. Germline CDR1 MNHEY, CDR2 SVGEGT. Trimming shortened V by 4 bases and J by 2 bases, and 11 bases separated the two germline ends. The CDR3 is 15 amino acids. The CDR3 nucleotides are TGTGCCAGCAGTTTCGCTACTCTCAACACCGGGGAGCTGTTTTTT. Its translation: CASSFATLNTGELFF.

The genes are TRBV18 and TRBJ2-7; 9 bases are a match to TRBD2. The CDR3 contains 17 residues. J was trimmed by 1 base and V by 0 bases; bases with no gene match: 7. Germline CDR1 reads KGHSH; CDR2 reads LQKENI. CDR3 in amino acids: CASSPPGLAGRSYEQYF. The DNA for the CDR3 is TGTGCCAGCTCACCACCGGGGCTAGCGGGACGATCCTACGAGCAGTACTTC. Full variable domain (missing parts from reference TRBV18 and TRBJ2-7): NAGVMQNPRHLVRRRGQEARLRCSPMKGHSHVYWYRQLPEEGLKFMVYLQKENIIDESGMPKERFSAEFPKEGPSILRIQQVVRGDSAAYFCASSPPGLAGRSYEQYFGPGTRLTVT.

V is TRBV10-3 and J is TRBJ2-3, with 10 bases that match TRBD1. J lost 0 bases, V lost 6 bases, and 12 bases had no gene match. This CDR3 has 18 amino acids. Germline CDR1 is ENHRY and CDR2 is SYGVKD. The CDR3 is CAISPGLGTGESTDTQYF. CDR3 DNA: TGTGCCATCAGCCCTGGGCTGGGGACAGGGGAAAGCACAGATACGCAGTATTTT.

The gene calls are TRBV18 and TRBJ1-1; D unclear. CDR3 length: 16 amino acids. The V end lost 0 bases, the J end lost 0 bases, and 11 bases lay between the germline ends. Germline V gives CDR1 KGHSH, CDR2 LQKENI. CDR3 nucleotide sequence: TGTGCCAGCTCACCACCCAGACAAAGTATGAACACTGAAGCTTTCTTT. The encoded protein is CASSPPRQSMNTEAFF.